The TCR beta chain under discussion was sequenced for a study of T cells in Graves' hyperthyroidism and ophthalmopathy. This CDR3 is built from 15 residues. V shed 3 bases and J shed 5 bases, with 17 bases lying between them. Germline V gene lookup returns CDR1 DFQATT and CDR2 SNEGSKA (reference sequence). Researchers amplified the TCR beta CDR3 regions from RNA transcripts. First-round RT-PCR of the TCR CDR3 relied on the HTBI primer set. TCRdb reprocessed the multiplex PCR reads with MiXCR, giving one entry per CDR3 protein. The sample has 300,000 to 450,000 distinct CDR3 sequences, 17% seen once. From 10 ml of fresh peripheral blood, PBMCs were isolated. There are a few counts of this clonotype.

The chain couples TRBV20-1 to TRBJ2-1; TRBD2 might be the D (6 bases). The receptor was derived from a woman aged 25 to 45 with Graves' hyperthyroidism that later progressed to Graves' ophthalmopathy. Sequencing was done on a sample of blood. CDR3 protein: CSASWGETINNEQFF. DNA for the CDR3: TGCAGTGCTAGTTGGGGGGAAACTATTAACAATGAGCAGTTCTTC.